This T cell receptor beta chain derives from a study of cytomegalovirus exposure and HLA in healthy donors (dated by TCRdb to 2015 to 2018). In the study overall: A later analysis indicated that the 120 or so validation repertoires were generated on the platform also employed for the 670 or so repertoires of the first cohort. The aim of the study was to test whether cataloging public T cell receptors could identify signatures of past pathogen exposure. In addition to the first cohort of 650 to 800 subjects, a separate validation cohort of 120 different subjects was used. To predict cytomegalovirus infection status, the study combined high-throughput TCR immunosequencing, statistical association of individual TCRs with disease status, and machine learning. On the study overall, not on this receptor specifically: A total of 150 to 200 TCR beta chains were listed by the study as associated with cytomegalovirus. In both the original and validation cohorts, the classifier was reported to diagnose cytomegalovirus status with high specificity and sensitivity. Most TCR sequences were seen in very few donors, while some public TCRs were found in many individuals. In a later analysis, TCRs clustered in the first cohort were found to also tend to co-occur in the approximately 110 validation repertoires, with 90% to 95% of cluster scores above 0. According to the authors, the approach could potentially be generalized to other disease states and immunological phenotypes. In vitro tests confirmed that three of the cytomegalovirus-associated TCR beta chains recognize cytomegalovirus antigens. A later analysis had no HLA typing for the validation cohort, so co-occurrence there was scored across all 130 or so repertoires.

The donors were included in the validation cohort of over a hundred subjects, a group kept apart from the approximately 690-subject first cohort. Unmatched junction bases come to 12, with V trimmed by 5 bases and J by 0 bases. Per the germline V gene, MDHEN is the CDR1 and SYDVKM is the CDR2. The CDR3 measures 17 amino acids from cysteine to phenylalanine. Only the CDR3 portion is preserved as DNA: 51 bases, with reading frame beginning at the first base. A note on this clone: There is no known antigen for this receptor. No quality values exist for individual bases; no much larger clone is one base distant.

The receptor library was made with the immunoSEQ multiplex PCR assay. The paper's data handling went like this. A statistical classification framework was built for diagnosing cytomegalovirus status from the catalog of TCR beta chain sequences. TCRdb re-hosts the immuneACCESS table, in-frame sequences only. Its copies lack some clones; in the studies checked, an unresolved V gene accounts for under half of them, and the cause for the rest is not known. V and J calls and clone size are as listed in that table; D and trimming were resolved from the DNA. For this sample there are fewer than 250,000 clones; more than 75% appear just once. The ten largest clones add up to about 2% of the sample.

This receptor chain uses TRBV28 and TRBJ1-1, and TRBD1 aligns with 7 junction nucleotides. The receptor was derived from a woman under 30 in good health and CMV-seropositive. The source material was PBMCs. The nucleotides are TGTGCCAGCAGTCTACCTGCAGGGGGAGTGATGAACACTGAAGCTTTCTTT. This translates into CASSLPAGGVMNTEAFF. With the rest looked up from the reference TRBV28 and TRBJ1-1 genes rather than sequenced, the full variable domain is DVKVTQSSRYLVKRTGEKVFLECVQDMDHENMFWYRQDPGLGLRLIYFSYDVKMKEKGDIPEGYSVSREKKERFSLILESASTNQTSMYLCASSLPAGGVMNTEAFFGQGTRLTVV.